The clone carrying this T cell receptor (beta chain) was observed once. Sequencing was at deep level. Libraries were prepared by immunoSEQ multiplex PCR; TCRdb keeps only in-frame clonotypes and omits some of them. The top ten clones hold about a tenth of a sample with 330,000 or so clones, around 72% of them seen once. This sample is drawn from a study of shared clonotypes between healthy human individuals. About the study: Each donor contributed plates that comprised three CD4 naive, three CD4 memory, two CD8 naive and one CD8 memory.

V shed 0 bases and J 2 bases; nucleotides not matched to a gene: 3. The CDR3 spans 15 residues. Per the germline V gene, CDR1 is MNHEY and CDR2 is SVGAGI. Sequences were obtained from memory CD4+ T cells sorted from blood. Documented subset: CD45RA-negative fraction. The chain is built from TRBV6-5 and TRBJ2-7, with 8 bases fitting TRBD1. This receptor was obtained from a young man in good health. The CDR3 here is CASSYSGTGPYEQYF. CDR3 coding DNA: TGTGCCAGCAGTTACTCGGGGACAGGACCCTACGAGCAGTACTTC.